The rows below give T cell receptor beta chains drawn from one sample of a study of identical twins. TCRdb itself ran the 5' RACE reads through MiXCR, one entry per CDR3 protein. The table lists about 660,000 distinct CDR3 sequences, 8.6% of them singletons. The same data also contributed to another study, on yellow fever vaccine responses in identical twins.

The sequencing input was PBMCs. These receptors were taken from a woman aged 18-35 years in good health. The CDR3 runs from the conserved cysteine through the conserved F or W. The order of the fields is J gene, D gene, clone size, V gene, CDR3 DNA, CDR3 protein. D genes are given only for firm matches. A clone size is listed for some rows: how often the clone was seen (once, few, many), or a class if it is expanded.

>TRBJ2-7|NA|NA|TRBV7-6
TGTGCCAGCAGCCCATCGGGACTTGACTACGAGCAGTACTTC
CASSPSGLDYEQYF
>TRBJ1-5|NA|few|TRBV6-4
TGTGCCAGCAGTGACTCGCCGGATAGCAATCAGCCCCAGCATTTT
CASSDSPDSNQPQHF
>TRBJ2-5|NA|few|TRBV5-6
TGTGCCAGCAGCTTACAGGGCGGTCTAGCTCGAAGGGGCGAGACCCAGTACTTC
CASSLQGGLARRGETQYF
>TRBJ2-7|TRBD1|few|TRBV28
TGTGCCAGCAGTTTCTCTGACAGGGCGTACGAGCAGTACTTC
CASSFSDRAYEQYF
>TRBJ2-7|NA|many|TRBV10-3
TGTGCCATCAGGCAGGACTCCTACGAGCAGTACTTC
CAIRQDSYEQYF
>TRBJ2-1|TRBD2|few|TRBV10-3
TGTGCCATCAGTGTGGGCGGGGGTGGCTACAATGAGCAGTTCTTC
CAISVGGGGYNEQFF
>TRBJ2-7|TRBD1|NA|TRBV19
TGTGCCAGTAGTATTGGAACGGGACAGTCCTACGAGCAGTACTTC
CASSIGTGQSYEQYF
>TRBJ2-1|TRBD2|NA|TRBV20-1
TGCAGTGCTAGGAGGAGCCTCGGCGGGGGGATAAGCTCCTACAATGAGCAGTTCTTC
CSARRSLGGGISSYNEQFF
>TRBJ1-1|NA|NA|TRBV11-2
TGTGCCAGCAGCTTAATAGTAGGGGCGCACACTGAAGCTTTCTTT
CASSLIVGAHTEAFF
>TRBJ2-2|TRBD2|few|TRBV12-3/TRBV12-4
TGTGCCAGCAGCTACGTCCCGGGACTAGCGGGGGGTCTAAGCGGGGAGCTGTTTTTT
CASSYVPGLAGGLSGELFF
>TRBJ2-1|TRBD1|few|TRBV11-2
TGTGCCAGCAGCATGAACAGGGGGTATGAGCAGTTCTTC
CASSMNRGYEQFF
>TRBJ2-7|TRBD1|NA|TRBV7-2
TGTGCCAGCAGCTTAGCTACAGGGGTGAGCGAGCAGTACTTC
CASSLATGVSEQYF
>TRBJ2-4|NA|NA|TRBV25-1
TGTGCCAGCAGTGACAGTAGTGCTCAGTACTTC
CASSDSSAQYF
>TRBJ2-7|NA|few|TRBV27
TGTGCCAGCAGTGGGTACACCTACGAGCAGTACTTC
CASSGYTYEQYF
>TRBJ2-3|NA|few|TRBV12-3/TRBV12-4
TGTGCCAGCAGTTCCCCCCCTAGGGGCACAGATACGCAGTATTTT
CASSSPPRGTDTQYF
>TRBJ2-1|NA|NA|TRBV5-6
TGTGCCAGCAGCTTTTTACCGAAGACCCCCTCCTACAATGAGCAGTTCTTC
CASSFLPKTPSYNEQFF
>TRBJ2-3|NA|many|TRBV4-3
TGCGCCAGCAGCCGGTCCATCGGGGGCCTAGATACGCAGTATTTT
CASSRSIGGLDTQYF
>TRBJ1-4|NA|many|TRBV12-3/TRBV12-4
TGTGCCAGCAGCCTGGGTGAAAAACTGTTTTTT
CASSLGEKLFF
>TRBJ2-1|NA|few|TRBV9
TGTGCCAGCAGCCTTCCTCCGGGCACGAGCTCCTACAATGAGCAGTTCTTC
CASSLPPGTSSYNEQFF
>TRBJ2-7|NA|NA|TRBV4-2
TGTGCCAGCAGCCAATCTCTAGCTAGCGAGCAGTACTTC
CASSQSLASEQYF
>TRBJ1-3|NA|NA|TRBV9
TGTGCCAGCAGCGTAGACCCGGACTCTGGAAACACCATATATTTT
CASSVDPDSGNTIYF
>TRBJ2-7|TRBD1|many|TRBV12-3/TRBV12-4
TGTGCCAGCAGTCCCGGACAGGGAATCTCCTACGAGCAGTACTTC
CASSPGQGISYEQYF
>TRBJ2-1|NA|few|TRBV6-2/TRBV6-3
TGTGCCAGCACCCTCGAGGATGAGCAGTTCTTC
CASTLEDEQFF
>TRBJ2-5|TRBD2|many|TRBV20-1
TGCAGTGCTCCAATAGCGGGGGCGGAGACCCAGTACTTC
CSAPIAGAETQYF
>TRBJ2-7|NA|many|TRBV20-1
TGCAGTGCTAGGCCCGGGCAGATCTACGAGCAGTACTTC
CSARPGQIYEQYF
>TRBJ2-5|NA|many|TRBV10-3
TGTGCCATCAGTGAAGGTCACCGAGAGACCCAGTACTTC
CAISEGHRETQYF
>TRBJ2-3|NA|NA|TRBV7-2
TGTGCCAGCAGCTCCCTTGTTTCAGATACGCAGTATTTT
CASSSLVSDTQYF
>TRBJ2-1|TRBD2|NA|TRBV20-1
TGCAGTGCTCCCTTGCGGGGGGTCTCCTACAATGAGCAGTTCTTC
CSAPLRGVSYNEQFF
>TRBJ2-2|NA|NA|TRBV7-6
TGTGCCAGCAGCTTAGCACAGCTCGGGGGAACGAACACCGGGGAGCTGTTTTTT
CASSLAQLGGTNTGELFF
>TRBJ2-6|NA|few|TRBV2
TGTGCCAGCAGTGAATCCGGGGTCGGGGCCAACGTCCTGACTTTC
CASSESGVGANVLTF
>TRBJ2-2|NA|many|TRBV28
TGTGCCAGCTTTTCGGGGGGCCGGTGGACCGGGGAGCTGTTTTTT
CASFSGGRWTGELFF
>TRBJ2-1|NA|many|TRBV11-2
TGTGCCAGCAGGGCCCTGGTCAATGAGCAGTTCTTC
CASRALVNEQFF
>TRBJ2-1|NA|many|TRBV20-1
TGCAGTGCTAGACCCCTGGATGAGCAGTTCTTC
CSARPLDEQFF
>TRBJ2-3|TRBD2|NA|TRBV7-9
TGTGCCAGCAGCTCCAGACTAGCGGATGGTCCAGATACGCAGTATTTT
CASSSRLADGPDTQYF
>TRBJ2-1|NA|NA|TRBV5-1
TGCGCCAGCAGCCTGGTCTTCGATCTCGCGTACAATGAGCAGTTCTTC
CASSLVFDLAYNEQFF
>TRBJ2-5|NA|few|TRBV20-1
TGCAGTGCTCTCCTCTATTCGTGGTACCAAGAGACCCAGTACTTC
CSALLYSWYQETQYF
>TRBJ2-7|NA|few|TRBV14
TGTGCCAGCAGCCATATGAGCGAGCAGTACTTC
CASSHMSEQYF
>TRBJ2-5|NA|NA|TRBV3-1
TGTGCCAGCAGCCAAGATTGGGGCCCTGGGGCCCAGTACTTC
CASSQDWGPGAQYF
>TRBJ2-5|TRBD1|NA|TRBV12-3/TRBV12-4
TGTGCCAGCAGCTCCCTCCACGGACAGGAAGAGACCCAGTACTTC
CASSSLHGQEETQYF
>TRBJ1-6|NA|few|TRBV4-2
TGTGCCAGCAGCCAAGATTCAAACTTTAATTCACCCCTCCACTTT
CASSQDSNFNSPLHF
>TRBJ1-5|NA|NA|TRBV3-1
TGTGCCAGCAGTCCAAGGGACCGGGTTGAGCCCCAGCATTTT
CASSPRDRVEPQHF
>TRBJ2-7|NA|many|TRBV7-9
TGTGCCAGCAGCTTGGAGACTTCCTACGAGCAGTACTTC
CASSLETSYEQYF
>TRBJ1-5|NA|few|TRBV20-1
TGCAGTGCTAGAGATAAAGGCCAGCGTAGCAATCAGCCCCAGCATTTT
CSARDKGQRSNQPQHF
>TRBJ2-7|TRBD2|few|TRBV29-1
TGCAGCGTCGGACTAGCGGGAGACTACGAGCAGTACTTC
CSVGLAGDYEQYF
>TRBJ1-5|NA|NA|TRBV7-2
TGTGCCAGCAGCTTAGGAGGACAGCCTTATCAGCCCCAGCATTTT
CASSLGGQPYQPQHF
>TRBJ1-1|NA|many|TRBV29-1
TGCAGCGTGAAAAGAGGGGGGGCGAGGTACACTGAAGCTTTCTTT
CSVKRGGARYTEAFF
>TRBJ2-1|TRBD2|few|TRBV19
TGTGCCAGTAGTACAACCCTAGCGGGAGGCTACAATGAGCAGTTCTTC
CASSTTLAGGYNEQFF
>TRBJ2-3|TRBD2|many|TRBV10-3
TGTGCCATCAGTGAGGGGACTAGCGGGTCGCAGTATTTT
CAISEGTSGSQYF
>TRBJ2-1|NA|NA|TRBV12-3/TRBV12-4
TGTGCCAGCAGTATAGGACGTAGTCCTGGGGGTGAGCAGTTCTTC
CASSIGRSPGGEQFF
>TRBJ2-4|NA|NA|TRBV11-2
TGTGCCAGCAGCTTGCCTCCGGGAAATAAAGCCAAAAACATTCAGTACTTC
CASSLPPGNKAKNIQYF
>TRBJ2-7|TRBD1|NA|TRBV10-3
TGTGCCATAGTAGGACAGGGCAACGAGCAGTACTTC
CAIVGQGNEQYF
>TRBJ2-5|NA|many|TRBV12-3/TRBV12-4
TGTGCCAGCAGTTTACTACTCCAAGAGACCCAGTACTTC
CASSLLLQETQYF
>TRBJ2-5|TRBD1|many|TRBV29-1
TGCAGCGTCGGGAGCTTTACAGGGGGATCGGAGACCCAGTACTTC
CSVGSFTGGSETQYF
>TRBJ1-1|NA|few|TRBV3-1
TGTGCCAGCAGCCAAGACAATTGGCTGGACACTGAAGCTTTCTTT
CASSQDNWLDTEAFF
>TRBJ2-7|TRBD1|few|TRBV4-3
TGCGCCAGCAGCCATAACCGGGACAGCCCCTACGAGCAGTACTTC
CASSHNRDSPYEQYF
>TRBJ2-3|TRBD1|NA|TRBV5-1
TGCGCCAGCAGCTCGACAGGGACCAAAGATACGCAGTATTTT
CASSSTGTKDTQYF
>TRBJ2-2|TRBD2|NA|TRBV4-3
TGCGCCAGCAGCCAGTGGGGAGGGACCGGGGAGCTGTTTTTT
CASSQWGGTGELFF
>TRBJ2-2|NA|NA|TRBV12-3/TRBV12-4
TGTGCCAGCAGCCGAGGACAGAACACCGGGGAGCTGTTTTTT
CASSRGQNTGELFF
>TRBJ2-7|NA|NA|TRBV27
TGTGCCAGCGGGCTCGGGTCCTACGAGCAGTACTTC
CASGLGSYEQYF